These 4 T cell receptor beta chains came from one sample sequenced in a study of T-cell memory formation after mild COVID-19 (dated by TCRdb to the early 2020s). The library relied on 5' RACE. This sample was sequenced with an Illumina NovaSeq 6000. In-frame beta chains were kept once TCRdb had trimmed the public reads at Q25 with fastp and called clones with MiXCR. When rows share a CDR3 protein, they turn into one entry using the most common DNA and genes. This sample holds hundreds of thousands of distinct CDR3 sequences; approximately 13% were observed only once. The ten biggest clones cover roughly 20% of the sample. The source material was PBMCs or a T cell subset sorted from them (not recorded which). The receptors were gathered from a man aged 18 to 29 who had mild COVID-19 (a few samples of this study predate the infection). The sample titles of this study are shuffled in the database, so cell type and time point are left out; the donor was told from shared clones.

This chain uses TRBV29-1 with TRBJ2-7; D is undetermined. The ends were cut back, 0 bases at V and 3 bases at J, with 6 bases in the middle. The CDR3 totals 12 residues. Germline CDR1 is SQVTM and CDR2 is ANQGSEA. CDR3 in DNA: TGCAGCGTTGAAGACGCAAACTACGAGCAGTACGTC. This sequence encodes CSVEDANYEQYV.

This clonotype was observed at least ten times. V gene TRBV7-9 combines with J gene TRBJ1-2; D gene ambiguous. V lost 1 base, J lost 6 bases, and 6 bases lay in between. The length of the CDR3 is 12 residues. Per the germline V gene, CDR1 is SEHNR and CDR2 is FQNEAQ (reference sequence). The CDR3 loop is CASSLVGDGYTF. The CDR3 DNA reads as TGTGCCAGCAGCTTAGTTGGGGATGGCTACACCTTC.

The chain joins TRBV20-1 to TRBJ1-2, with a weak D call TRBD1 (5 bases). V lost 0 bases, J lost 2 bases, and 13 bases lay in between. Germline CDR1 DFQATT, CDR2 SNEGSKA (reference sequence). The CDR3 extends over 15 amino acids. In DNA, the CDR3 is TGCAGTGCTAGAGATTGGAGGGGATCAAACTATGGCTACACCTTC. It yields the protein CSARDWRGSNYGYTF.

The CDR3: CATSDQRSNQPQHF. The CDR3 region has the DNA TGTGCCACCAGTGATCAGAGGAGCAATCAGCCCCAGCATTTT. The gene calls are TRBV24-1 and TRBJ1-5, with unresolved D. Trimming cost V 3 bases and J 1 base, with 6 bases left between them. Germline V CDR1 and CDR2: KGHDR, SFDVKD. The CDR3 sequence is 14 residues long.